This TCR beta chain was retrieved from a study of OX40 agonist ivuxolimab in advanced cancers. Whole-study context: Males comprised over 80% of the group, whose mean age was around 62 years (range 23 to 79). The eligibility criteria allowed prior anti-PD-1, anti-PD-L1 or anti-CTLA-4 therapy, and roughly 39% had some. Study-wide results and limits: The CD4+ and CD8+ T cells in the blood had expanded clonally by week 6 at 0.1 to 3.0 mg/kg. Fewer expanded clones were found on average in CD4+ than in CD8+ T cells.

The J segment lost 1 base and the V segment lost 4 bases, leaving 16 bases of the junction unmatched. The CDR3 length is 18 residues. The germline V gene encodes CDR1 LGHNA and CDR2 YNFKEQ. TCRdb's table, derived via immunoSEQ multiplex PCR, lists solely in-frame clones and lacks some. The table has around 85,000 clones, roughly 89% seen once. As regards this clone: Its cognate antigen is unknown.

The sample in question was CD4+ or CD8+ T cells sorted from blood, obtained in a trial of the OX40 agonist ivuxolimab. The rearrangement links TRBV4-2 to TRBJ2-7, with 7 bases that match TRBD2. The receptor was isolated from an adult with an advanced solid tumor such as melanoma, head and neck, liver or kidney cancer. The CDR3 sequence is CASSPTPPTSRYSYEQYF. CDR3 sequence (DNA): TGTGCCAGCAGCCCGACACCCCCGACTAGCAGATATTCCTACGAGCAGTACTTC.